This entry lists 20 T cell receptor beta chains sequenced from one sample in a study of low-dose radiotherapy and immunotherapy resistance in tumors. Specified time point: after trial treatment. Sample treatment: LDRT plus nivolumab, ipilimumab, low-dose cyclophosphamide and aspirin (RACIN trial). Priming of first-strand cDNA relied on TRAV- and TRBV-specific primers (covering alpha and beta chains). Using a constant-region primer together with a V-primer adapter, TCRs were subjected to roughly 20 PCR cycles of amplification. TCRdb re-called the reads with MiXCR, one entry per CDR3 protein. This table has about 100,000 distinct CDR3 sequences, about a fifth appearing once. The sequencing here drew on PBMCs, taken after low-dose radiotherapy plus immunotherapy. Receptor source: a male donor with prostate cancer.

This clonotype was found many times. The J gene is TRBJ2-1, the V gene TRBV10-3; 7 bases line up with TRBD2. CDR3 size: 15 residues. CDR1 is ENHRY and CDR2 is SYGVKD in the germline V gene. V trimming: 3 bases; J trimming: 0 bases; junction bases outside the gene matches: 2. The CDR3 coding sequence is TGTGCCATCAGTGACGGCGGGGGCTCCTACAATGAGCAGTTCTTC. Amino acids: CAISDGGGSYNEQFF.

This clonotype was observed many times. This CDR3 reads CASSKAGGQGDTQYF. Here the CDR3 DNA reads TGCGCCAGCAGCAAAGCAGGGGGACAGGGAGATACGCAGTATTTT. This rearrangement joins TRBV5-1 to TRBJ2-3; TRBD1 aligns across 9 bases. Germline CDR1 is SGHRS and CDR2 is YFSETQ. Trimming took 4 bases from V and 5 from J; bases not matched to a gene: 8. The length of the CDR3 is 15 residues.

This clonotype was seen many times. This rearrangement joins TRBV4-1 to TRBJ1-4; 7 bases fit TRBD1. Germline loops: CDR1 MGHRA, CDR2 YSYEKL. Unmatched junction bases numbered 12, after V lost 3 bases and J lost 8 bases. This CDR3 is built from 16 residues. CDR3 in amino acids: CASSHRQGGDWEKLFF. The CDR3, as DNA: TGCGCCAGCAGCCACCGGCAGGGGGGTGACTGGGAAAAACTGTTTTTT.

This chain connects TRBV23-1 to TRBJ2-1; perhaps D is TRBD1 or TRBD2 (5 bases each). TRBV23-1 is classed as an ORF, of uncertain function. CDR3 size: 12 residues. V was clipped by 8 bases and J by 7 bases, with 12 bases between them. CDR3 coding DNA: TGCGCCAGCGGCTTGAGGGGTAATGAGCAGTTCTTC. This encodes CASGLRGNEQFF.

This clonotype came up many times. The chain is built from TRBV5-1 and TRBJ2-2, with TRBD1 matching 7 bases. CDR1 and CDR2 from the germline V gene are SGHRS and YFSETQ. The V segment lost 4 bases and the J segment 4 bases; nucleotides outside the gene matches: 7. The CDR3 loop spans 15 amino acids. Here the CDR3 DNA reads TGCGCCAGCAGCGGGGGACAGCGAGGCACCGGGGAGCTGTTTTTT. Its protein is CASSGGQRGTGELFF.

Worth noting for this clonotype: The likely explanation is a read error, given a far larger clone one base away. This rearrangement joins TRBV2 to TRBJ2-1, with D perhaps TRBD1 (5 bases). Germline-derived CDR1 and CDR2 are SNHLY and FYNNEI. Between the trimmed V and J ends, which lost 7 bases and 10 bases, there was a span of 23 bases. There are 15 residues in the CDR3. Here the CDR3 DNA reads TGTGCCAGCATCCGAACAGACAGTACCCCCTACGAGCAGTTCTTC. Translating it yields CASIRTDSTPYEQFF. Drawing the rest from reference TRBV2 and TRBJ2-1, the complete variable domain is EPEVTQTPSHQVTQMGQEVILRCVPISNHLYFYWYRQILGQKVEFLVSFYNNEISEKSEIFDDQFSVERPDGSNFTLKIRSTKLEDSAMYFCASIRTDSTPYEQFFGPGTRLTVL.

In its sample, this clonotype is medium-sized (0.01 to 0.1%). The chain employs TRBV6-5 and TRBJ2-1, with 7 bases lining up with TRBD2. The V segment lost 2 bases and the J segment 6 bases; nucleotides outside the gene matches: 4. The CDR3 has 14 amino acids. The germline V gene has CDR1 MNHEY and CDR2 SVGAGI. The CDR3 bases are TGTGCCAGCAGTTACCGGGGGACTATCAATGAGCAGTTCTTC. Its protein product is CASSYRGTINEQFF.

This clonotype was seen repeatedly, ten times or more. CDR3 protein: CAGRLLPNSPLHF. The CDR3, as DNA: TGTGCCGGGCGACTCCTCCCTAATTCACCCCTCCACTTT. The chain links TRBV2 to TRBJ1-6; D is ambiguous. Germline CDR1 and CDR2: SNHLY and FYNNEI. This CDR3 spans 13 amino acids. The ends were cut back, 11 bases at V and 6 bases at J, with 14 bases in the middle. The full variable domain, rest sourced from reference TRBV2 and TRBJ1-6, is EPEVTQTPSHQVTQMGQEVILRCVPISNHLYFYWYRQILGQKVEFLVSFYNNEISEKSEIFDDQFSVERPDGSNFTLKIRSTKLEDSAMYFCAGRLLPNSPLHFGNGTRLTVT.

This clonotype occurred a few times. The CDR3 loop is CASNPGGPFQETQYF. In nucleotides, the CDR3 is TGTGCCAGCAACCCCGGGGGGCCATTCCAAGAGACCCAGTACTTC. J is TRBJ2-5 and V is TRBV6-6, with D possibly matching TRBD2 (7 bases). Trimming removed 7 bases from V and 1 base from J, with 16 bases in between. Germline CDR1 is MNHNY and CDR2 is SVGAGI (reference sequence). This CDR3 has 15 amino acids.

The sample holds many counts of this clonotype. The chain has TRBV20-1 and TRBJ2-5, with no clear D. CDR3 length equals 12 residues. Trimming removed 6 bases from V and 2 bases from J, with 10 bases in between. The germline CDR1 and CDR2 sequences are DFQATT and SNEGSKA (reference sequence). CDR3 nucleotides: TGCAGTGCCATATTGGGGCAAGAGACCCAGTACTTC. Its translation: CSAILGQETQYF.

Comment on this clonotype: A far larger clone is off by one base, so a read error is likely. The chain has TRBV9 and TRBJ1-5; D is perhaps TRBD1 (5 bases). The germline CDR1 and CDR2 sequences are SGDLS and YYNGEE. The CDR3 spans 13 residues. Trimming shortened V by 3 bases and J by 2 bases, and 6 bases separated the two germline ends. CDR3 in amino acids: CASSGDGNQPQHF. DNA for the CDR3: TGTGCCAGCAGCGGGGACGGCAATCAGCCCCAGCATTTT.

This clonotype came up many times. The chain links TRBV12-3 or TRBV12-4 to TRBJ2-7; D gene unclear. CDR3 size: 12 residues. The ends were cut back, 3 bases at V and 4 bases at J, with 7 bases in the middle. CDR3 amino acids: CASSFEVYEQYF. CDR3 nucleotides: TGTGCCAGCAGTTTTGAGGTGTACGAGCAGTACTTC.

In this sample, this clonotype turned up many times. The rearrangement links TRBV11-2 to TRBJ2-6, with D unresolved. The germline CDR1 and CDR2 sequences are SGHAT and FQNNGV. This CDR3 is built from 18 residues. V was cut by 0 bases and J by 0 bases, with 12 bases left in between. CDR3 nucleotide sequence: TGTGCCAGCAGCTTAGAGGCCATTTATATCTCTGGGGCCAACGTCCTGACTTTC. Residues: CASSLEAIYISGANVLTF.

There are many counts of this clonotype. This chain joins TRBV5-1 and TRBJ2-5; D may be TRBD1 (5 bases). The length of the CDR3 is 13 residues. Germline V gene sequence: CDR1 SGHRS, CDR2 YFSETQ. Trimming took 2 bases from V and 5 from J, leaving 10 bases between them. The CDR3 nucleotides read TGCGCCAGCAGCTTAACGAAGGGGGAGACCCAGTACTTC. Translation gives CASSLTKGETQYF.

This clonotype showed up many times. The genes are TRBV29-1 and TRBJ2-1; TRBD2 is a possible D gene (7 bases). This CDR3 has 13 amino acids. Germline V CDR1 and CDR2: SQVTM, ANQGSEA. The V gene lost 7 bases and the J gene lost 4 bases, with 14 bases spanning the gap. The DNA for the CDR3 is TGCAGCGCCGGGGGGCCAGAGTACAATGAGCAGTTCTTC. Its translation: CSAGGPEYNEQFF.

About this clonotype: A read error may be the cause here, since a much bigger clone is one base away. The rearrangement uses TRBV7-9 and TRBJ2-1; 7 bases match TRBD2. The V and J ends lost 5 bases and 10 bases, in that order; junction bases with no gene match: 14. The V gene's germline CDR1 is SEHNR and CDR2 FQNEAQ (reference sequence). The CDR3 is made up of 15 amino acids. For the CDR3, the DNA is TGTGCCAGCAGCAAACTCCGGGACTATTCCTACGAGCAGTTCTTC. As protein: CASSKLRDYSYEQFF.

This clonotype was observed many times. V and J are TRBV19 and TRBJ2-1; tentatively, D is TRBD1 (8 bases). Germline assignment: CDR1 LNHDA and CDR2 SQIVND (reference sequence). V gave up 9 bases and J gave up 4 bases, with 13 bases separating them. The CDR3 is 13 residues long. The CDR3 region has the DNA TGTGCCAGCAGCGGGACAGGTTACAATGAGCAGTTCTTC. Translating gives CASSGTGYNEQFF.

This clonotype has at least ten counts. The gene calls are TRBV5-1 and TRBJ2-3; D gene unclear. Germline CDR1 is SGHRS and CDR2 is YFSETQ. V gave up 1 base and J gave up 1 base, with 7 bases separating them. The CDR3 contains 14 residues. The DNA of the CDR3 is TGCGCCAGCAGCTTGATCCGGGGCACAGATACGCAGTATTTT. Amino acids: CASSLIRGTDTQYF.

As for this clonotype: A far more abundant clone sits one base away, making this likely a read error. V usage is TRBV2 and J usage is TRBJ2-7, with 10 positions matching TRBD2. V dropped 3 bases and J dropped 7; count of bases not matched to a gene: 9. The germline CDR1 and CDR2 sequences are SNHLY and FYNNEI. This CDR3 region has 15 residues. CDR3 DNA sequence: TGTGCCAGCAGTGAGCTAGCGGGGGCTTATAATGAGCAGTACTTC. Its translation is CASSELAGAYNEQYF. Together with reference TRBV2 and TRBJ2-7, the CDR3 gives the full variable domain: EPEVTQTPSHQVTQMGQEVILRCVPISNHLYFYWYRQILGQKVEFLVSFYNNEISEKSEIFDDQFSVERPDGSNFTLKIRSTKLEDSAMYFCASSELAGAYNEQYFGPGTRLTVT.

This clonotype showed up many times. Mismatch with germline at one junction end may stem from a read error. V is TRBV5-1 and J is TRBJ1-6; TRBD1 is a possible D gene (5 bases). CDR3 length: 16 amino acids. Per germline, CDR1 SGHRS and CDR2 YFSETQ. The CDR3 coding sequence is TGTGCCAGCAGCCAAGGAAGGGAAAGCGGGGCTTCACCCCTCCACTTT. It translates to CASSQGRESGASPLHF.